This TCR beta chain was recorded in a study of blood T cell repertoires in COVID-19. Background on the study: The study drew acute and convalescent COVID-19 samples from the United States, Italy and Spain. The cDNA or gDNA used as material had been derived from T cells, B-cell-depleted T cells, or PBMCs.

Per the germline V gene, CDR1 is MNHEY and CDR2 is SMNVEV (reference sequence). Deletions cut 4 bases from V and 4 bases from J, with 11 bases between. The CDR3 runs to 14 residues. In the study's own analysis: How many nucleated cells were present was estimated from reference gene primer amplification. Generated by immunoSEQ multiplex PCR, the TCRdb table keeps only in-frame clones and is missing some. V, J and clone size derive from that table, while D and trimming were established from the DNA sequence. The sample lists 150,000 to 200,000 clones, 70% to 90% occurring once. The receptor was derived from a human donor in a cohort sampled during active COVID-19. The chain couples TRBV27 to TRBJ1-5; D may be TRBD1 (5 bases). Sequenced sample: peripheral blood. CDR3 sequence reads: CASSSRGWNQPQHF. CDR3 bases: TGTGCCAGCAGTTCAAGGGGATGGAATCAGCCCCAGCATTTT.